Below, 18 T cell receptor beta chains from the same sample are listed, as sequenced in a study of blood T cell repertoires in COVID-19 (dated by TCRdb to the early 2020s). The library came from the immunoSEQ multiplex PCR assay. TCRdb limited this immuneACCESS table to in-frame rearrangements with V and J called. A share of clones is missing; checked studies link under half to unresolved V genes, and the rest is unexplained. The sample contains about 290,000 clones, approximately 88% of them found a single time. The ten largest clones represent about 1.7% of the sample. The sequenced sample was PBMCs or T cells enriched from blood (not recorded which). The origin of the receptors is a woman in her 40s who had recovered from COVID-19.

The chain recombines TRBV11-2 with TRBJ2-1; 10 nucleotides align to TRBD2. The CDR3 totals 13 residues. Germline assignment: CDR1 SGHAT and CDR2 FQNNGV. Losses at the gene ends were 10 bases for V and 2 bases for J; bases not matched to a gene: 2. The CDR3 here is CATSGRPYNEQFF. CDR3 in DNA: TGTGCCACTAGCGGGAGACCCTACAATGAGCAGTTCTTC.

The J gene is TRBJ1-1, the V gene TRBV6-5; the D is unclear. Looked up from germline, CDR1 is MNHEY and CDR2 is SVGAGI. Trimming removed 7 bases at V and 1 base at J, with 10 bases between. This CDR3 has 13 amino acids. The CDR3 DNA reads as TGTGCCAGCACTTCATACAAGAACACTGAAGCTTTCTTT. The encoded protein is CASTSYKNTEAFF.

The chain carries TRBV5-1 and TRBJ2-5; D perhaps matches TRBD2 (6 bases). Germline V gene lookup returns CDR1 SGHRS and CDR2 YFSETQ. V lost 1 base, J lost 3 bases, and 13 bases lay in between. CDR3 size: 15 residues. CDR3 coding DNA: TGCGCCAGCAGCTTGTTGGGGACTGCTGAAGAGACCCAGTACTTC. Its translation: CASSLLGTAEETQYF.

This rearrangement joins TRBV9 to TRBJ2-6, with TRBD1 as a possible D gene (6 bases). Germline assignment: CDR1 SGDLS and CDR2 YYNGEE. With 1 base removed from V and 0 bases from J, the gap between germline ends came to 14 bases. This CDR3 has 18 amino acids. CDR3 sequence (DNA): TGTGCCAGCAGCGTACCGGTATTGGGACACTCTGGGGCCAACGTCCTGACTTTC. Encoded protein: CASSVPVLGHSGANVLTF.

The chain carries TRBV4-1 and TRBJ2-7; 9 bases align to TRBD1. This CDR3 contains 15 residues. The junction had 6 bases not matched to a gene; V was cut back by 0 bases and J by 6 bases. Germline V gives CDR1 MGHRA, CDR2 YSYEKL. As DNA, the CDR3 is TGCGCCAGCAGCCAAGACGGGACAGGGAGTCTCGAGCAGTACTTC. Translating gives CASSQDGTGSLEQYF.

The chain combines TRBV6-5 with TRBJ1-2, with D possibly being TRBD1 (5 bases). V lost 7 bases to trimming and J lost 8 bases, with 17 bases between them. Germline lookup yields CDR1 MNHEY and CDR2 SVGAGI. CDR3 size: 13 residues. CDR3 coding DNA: TGTGCCAGCACCAAGGGGACTCGGGAGGGCTACACCTTC. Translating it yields CASTKGTREGYTF.

The DNA of the CDR3 is TGTGCCTGGAGTGAGGGGAACTTAGGGAACACCATATATTTT. Residues: CAWSEGNLGNTIYF. The chain is built from TRBV30 and TRBJ1-3, with TRBD1 as a possible D gene (5 bases). The CDR3 totals 14 residues. Germline loops: CDR1 GTSNPN, CDR2 SVGIG (reference sequence). The germline V and J ends were trimmed by 1 base and 7 bases, with 14 bases remaining between them.

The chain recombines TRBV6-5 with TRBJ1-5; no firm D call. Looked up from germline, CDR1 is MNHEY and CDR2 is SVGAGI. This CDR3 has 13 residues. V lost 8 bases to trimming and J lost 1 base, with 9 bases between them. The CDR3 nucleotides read TGTGCCAGCTCTCCGCGAAGCAATCAGCCCCAGCATTTT. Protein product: CASSPRSNQPQHF.

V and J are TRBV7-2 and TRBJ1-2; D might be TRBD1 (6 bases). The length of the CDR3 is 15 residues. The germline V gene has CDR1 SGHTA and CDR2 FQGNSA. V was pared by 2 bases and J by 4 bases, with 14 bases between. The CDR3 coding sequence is TGTGCCAGCAGCTTACAGGGGAATGCAATCTATGGCTACACCTTC. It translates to CASSLQGNAIYGYTF.

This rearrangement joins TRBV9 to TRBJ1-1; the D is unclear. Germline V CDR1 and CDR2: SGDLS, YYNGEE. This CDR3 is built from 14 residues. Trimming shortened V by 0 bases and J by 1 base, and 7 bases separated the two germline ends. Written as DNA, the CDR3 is TGTGCCAGCAGCGTAGATTTAGAGAACACTGAAGCTTTCTTT. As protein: CASSVDLENTEAFF.

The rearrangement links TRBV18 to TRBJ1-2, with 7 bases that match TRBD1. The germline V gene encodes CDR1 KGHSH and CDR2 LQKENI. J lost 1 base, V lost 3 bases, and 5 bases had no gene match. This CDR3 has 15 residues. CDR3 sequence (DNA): TGTGCCAGCTCACCCGGGACAGCAAATAACTATGGCTACACCTTC. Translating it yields CASSPGTANNYGYTF.

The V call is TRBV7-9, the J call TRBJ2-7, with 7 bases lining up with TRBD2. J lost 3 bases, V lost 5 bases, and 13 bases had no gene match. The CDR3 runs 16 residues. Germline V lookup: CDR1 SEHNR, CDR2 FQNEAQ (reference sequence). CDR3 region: CASSRGVRRQLYEQYF. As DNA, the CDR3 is TGTGCCAGCAGCCGGGGGGTTCGCAGGCAACTCTACGAGCAGTACTTC. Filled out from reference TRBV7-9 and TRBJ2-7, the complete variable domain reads DTGVSQNPRHKITKRGQNVTFRCDPISEHNRLYWYRQTLGQGPEFLTYFQNEAQLEKSRLLSDRFSAERPKGSFSTLEIQRTEQGDSAMYLCASSRGVRRQLYEQYFGPGTRLTVT.

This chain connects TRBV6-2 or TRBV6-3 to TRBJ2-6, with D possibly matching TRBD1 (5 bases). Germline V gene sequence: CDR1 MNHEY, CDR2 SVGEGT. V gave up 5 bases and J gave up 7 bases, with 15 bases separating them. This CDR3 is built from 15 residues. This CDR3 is CASSPNQGSANVLTF. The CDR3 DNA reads TGTGCCAGCAGTCCCAACCAGGGTTCAGCCAACGTCCTGACTTTC.

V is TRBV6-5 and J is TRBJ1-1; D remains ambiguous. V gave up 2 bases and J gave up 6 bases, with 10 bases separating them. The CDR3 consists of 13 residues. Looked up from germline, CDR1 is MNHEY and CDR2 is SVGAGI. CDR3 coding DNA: TGTGCCAGCAGTTACGAACGGAGGGCTGAAGCTTTCTTT. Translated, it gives CASSYERRAEAFF.

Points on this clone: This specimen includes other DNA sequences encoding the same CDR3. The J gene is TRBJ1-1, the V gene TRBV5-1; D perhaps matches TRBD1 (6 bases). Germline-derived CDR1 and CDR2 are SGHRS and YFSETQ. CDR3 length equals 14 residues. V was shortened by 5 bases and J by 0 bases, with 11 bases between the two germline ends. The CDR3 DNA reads TGCGCCAGCAGTTCCGGACAGCTGAACACTGAAGCTTTCTTT. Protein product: CASSSGQLNTEAFF.

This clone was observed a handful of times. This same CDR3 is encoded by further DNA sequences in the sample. CDR3: CASSYSGTGAGNTIYF. The CDR3 nucleotides read TGTGCCAGCAGTTACTCTGGGACAGGAGCTGGAAACACCATATATTTT. The chain is built from TRBV6-5 and TRBJ1-3, with 8 nucleotides matching TRBD1. CDR3 size: 16 residues. V trimming: 0 bases; J trimming: 2 bases; junction bases outside the gene matches: 3. Germline values: CDR1 MNHEY, CDR2 SVGAGI.

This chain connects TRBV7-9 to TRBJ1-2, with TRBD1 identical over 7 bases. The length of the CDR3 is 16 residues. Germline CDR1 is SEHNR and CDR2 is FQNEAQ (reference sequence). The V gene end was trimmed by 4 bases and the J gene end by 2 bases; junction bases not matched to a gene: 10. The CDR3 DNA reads TGTGCCAGCAGCTCCCCCGGGGACAGAGCCAACTATGGCTACACCTTC. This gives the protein CASSSPGDRANYGYTF. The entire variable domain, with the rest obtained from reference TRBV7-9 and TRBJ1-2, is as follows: DTGVSQNPRHKITKRGQNVTFRCDPISEHNRLYWYRQTLGQGPEFLTYFQNEAQLEKSRLLSDRFSAERPKGSFSTLEIQRTEQGDSAMYLCASSSPGDRANYGYTFGSGTRLTVV.

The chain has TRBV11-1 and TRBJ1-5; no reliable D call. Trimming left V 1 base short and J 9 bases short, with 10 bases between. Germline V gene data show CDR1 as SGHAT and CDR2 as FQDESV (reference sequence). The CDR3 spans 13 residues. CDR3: CASSLVSGMPQHF. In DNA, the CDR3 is TGTGCCAGCAGCTTAGTGAGCGGGATGCCCCAGCATTTT.